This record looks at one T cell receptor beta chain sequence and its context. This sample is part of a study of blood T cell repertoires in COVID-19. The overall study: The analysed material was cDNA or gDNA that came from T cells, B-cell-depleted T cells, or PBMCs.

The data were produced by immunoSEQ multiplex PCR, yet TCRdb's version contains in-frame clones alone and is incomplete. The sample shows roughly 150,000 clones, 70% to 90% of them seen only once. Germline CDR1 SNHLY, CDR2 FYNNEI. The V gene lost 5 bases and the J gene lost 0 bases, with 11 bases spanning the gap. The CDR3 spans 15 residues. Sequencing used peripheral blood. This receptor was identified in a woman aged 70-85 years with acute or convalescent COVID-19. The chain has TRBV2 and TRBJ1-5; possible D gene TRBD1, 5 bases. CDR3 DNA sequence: TGTGCCAGCAGTATAGGGGCGTATAGCAATCAGCCCCAGCATTTT. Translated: CASSIGAYSNQPQHF.